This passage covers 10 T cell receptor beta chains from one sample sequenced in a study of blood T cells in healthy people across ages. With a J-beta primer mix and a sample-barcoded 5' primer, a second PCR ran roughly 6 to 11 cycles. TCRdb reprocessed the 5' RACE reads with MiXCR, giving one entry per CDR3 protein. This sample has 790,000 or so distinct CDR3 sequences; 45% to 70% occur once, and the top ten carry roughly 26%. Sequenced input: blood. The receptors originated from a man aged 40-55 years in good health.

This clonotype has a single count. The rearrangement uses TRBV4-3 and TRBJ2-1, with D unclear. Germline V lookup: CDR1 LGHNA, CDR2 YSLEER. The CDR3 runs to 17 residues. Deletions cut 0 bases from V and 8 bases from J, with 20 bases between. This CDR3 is CASSQDLSEVPSYEQFF. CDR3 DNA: TGCGCCAGCAGCCAAGATTTGAGCGAGGTTCCTAGTTATGAGCAGTTCTTC.

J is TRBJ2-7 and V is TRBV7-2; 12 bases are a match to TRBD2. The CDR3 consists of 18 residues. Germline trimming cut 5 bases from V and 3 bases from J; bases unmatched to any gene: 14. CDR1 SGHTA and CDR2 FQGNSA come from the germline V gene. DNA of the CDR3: TGTGCCAGCAGCCGGCGGACTAGCGGGAATCGGATCTTCTACGAGCAGTACTTC. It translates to CASSRRTSGNRIFYEQYF.

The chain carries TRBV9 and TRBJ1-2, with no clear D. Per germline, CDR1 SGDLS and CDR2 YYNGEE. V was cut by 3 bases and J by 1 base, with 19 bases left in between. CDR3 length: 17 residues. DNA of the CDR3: TGTGCCAGCAGCGGCCTTGAGGGTCTCGGGAGTAACTATGGCTACACCTTC. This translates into CASSGLEGLGSNYGYTF.

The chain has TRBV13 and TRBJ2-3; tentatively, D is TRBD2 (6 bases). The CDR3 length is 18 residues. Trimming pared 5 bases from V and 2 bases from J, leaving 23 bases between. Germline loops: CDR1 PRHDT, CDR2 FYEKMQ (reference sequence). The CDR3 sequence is CASSHNAWGGNTTDTQYF. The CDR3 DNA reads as TGTGCCAGCAGCCACAACGCGTGGGGCGGGAATACCACAGATACGCAGTATTTT. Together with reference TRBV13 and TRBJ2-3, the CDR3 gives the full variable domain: AAGVIQSPRHLIKEKRETATLKCYPIPRHDTVYWYQQGPGQDPQFLISFYEKMQSDKGSIPDRFSAQQFSDYHSELNMSSLELGDSALYFCASSHNAWGGNTTDTQYFGPGTRLTVL.

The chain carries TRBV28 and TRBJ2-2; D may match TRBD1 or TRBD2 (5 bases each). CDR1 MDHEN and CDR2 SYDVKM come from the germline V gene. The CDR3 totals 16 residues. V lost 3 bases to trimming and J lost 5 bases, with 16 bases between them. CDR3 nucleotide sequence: TGTGCCAGCAGTTTTACAGGCCTCGAGGGTACCGGGGAGCTGTTTTTT. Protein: CASSFTGLEGTGELFF.

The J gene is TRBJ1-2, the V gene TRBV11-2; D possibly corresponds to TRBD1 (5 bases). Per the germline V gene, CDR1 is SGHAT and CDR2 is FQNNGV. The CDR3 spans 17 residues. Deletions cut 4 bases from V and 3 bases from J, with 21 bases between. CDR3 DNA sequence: TGTGCCAGCAGCTCCCTCCACCGCGCCGGGACGGACTATGGCTACACCTTC. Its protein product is CASSSLHRAGTDYGYTF.

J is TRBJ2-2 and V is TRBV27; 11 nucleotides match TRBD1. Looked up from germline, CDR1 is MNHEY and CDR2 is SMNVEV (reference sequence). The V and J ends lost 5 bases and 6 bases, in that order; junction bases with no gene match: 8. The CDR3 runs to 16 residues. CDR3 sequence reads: CASSHPGQGVAGELFF. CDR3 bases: TGTGCCAGCAGTCACCCGGGACAGGGGGTTGCCGGGGAGCTGTTTTTT.

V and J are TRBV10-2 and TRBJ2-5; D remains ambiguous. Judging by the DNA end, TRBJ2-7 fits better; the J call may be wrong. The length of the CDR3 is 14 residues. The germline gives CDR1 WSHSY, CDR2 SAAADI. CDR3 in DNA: TGCGCCAGCATGGTTTGGCTACAAGCCTACGAGCAGTACTTC. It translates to CASMVWLQAYEQYF.

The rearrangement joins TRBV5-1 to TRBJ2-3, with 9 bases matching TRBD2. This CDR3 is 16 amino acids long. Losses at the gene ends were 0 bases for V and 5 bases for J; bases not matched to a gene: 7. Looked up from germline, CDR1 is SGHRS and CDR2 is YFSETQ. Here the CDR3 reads CASSLAAGGHGDTQYF. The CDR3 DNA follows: TGCGCCAGCAGCTTGGCCGCGGGGGGGCATGGAGATACGCAGTATTTT.

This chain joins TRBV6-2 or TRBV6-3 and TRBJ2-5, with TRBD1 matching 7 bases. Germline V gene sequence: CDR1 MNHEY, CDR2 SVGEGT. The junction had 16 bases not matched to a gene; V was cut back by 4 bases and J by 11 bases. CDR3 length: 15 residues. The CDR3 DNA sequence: TGTGCCAGCAGTTCTCCATGGCTCCGACAGGGTGAGCAGTACTTC. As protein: CASSSPWLRQGEQYF.